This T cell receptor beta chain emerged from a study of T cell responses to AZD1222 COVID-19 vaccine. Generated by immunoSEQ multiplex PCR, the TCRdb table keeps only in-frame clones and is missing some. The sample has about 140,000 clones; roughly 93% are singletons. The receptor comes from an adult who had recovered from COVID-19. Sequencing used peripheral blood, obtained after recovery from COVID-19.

CDR3 protein: CASSYSWTVQETQYF. The CDR3 DNA reads as TGTGCCAGCAGTTACTCCTGGACAGTTCAAGAGACCCAGTACTTC. The J gene is TRBJ2-5, the V gene TRBV6-6; maybe TRBD1 (6 bases). This CDR3 has 15 residues. CDR1 is MNHNY and CDR2 is SVGAGI in the germline V gene (reference sequence). Trimming stripped 0 bases from V and 2 bases from J, with 10 bases between.